These 13 T cell receptor beta chains were sequenced from one sample in a study of molecular identifiers for immune sequencing clone quantification. Each CDR3 protein is one row after TCRdb ran MiXCR on the PCR reads. The top ten clones hold roughly 0.77% of a sample with a few hundred thousand distinct CDR3 sequences, about 25% of them seen once. The source material was naive CD8+ T cells from blood, with Jurkat cell RNA spiked in. Subset reported: FACS-sorted CD8+CD4-CCR7+CD45RA+ naive T cells. The source of these receptors is a human donor in good health. Some libraries in this study had Jurkat cell RNA spiked in.

This clonotype was seen repeatedly, ten times or more. CDR3 coding DNA: TGTGCCTCAAGGTCAGGGGCCAACGTCCTGACTTTC. Translating it yields CASRSGANVLTF. This rearrangement joins TRBV19 to TRBJ2-6; D is ambiguous. V gave up 11 bases and J gave up 4 bases, with 9 bases separating them. This CDR3 has 12 residues. Looked up from germline, CDR1 is LNHDA and CDR2 is SQIVND (reference sequence).

This clonotype was seen many times. CDR3 nucleotides: TGTGCCAGCACCCTTAGGGGGGATGGCAGGATGAACACTGAAGCTTTCTTT. This translates into CASTLRGDGRMNTEAFF. The chain employs TRBV2 and TRBJ1-1, with TRBD1 as a possible D gene (6 bases). This CDR3 spans 17 amino acids. Germline CDR1 and CDR2: SNHLY and FYNNEI. With 7 bases removed from V and 0 bases from J, the gap between germline ends came to 21 bases.

This clonotype has ten or more counts. This chain joins TRBV28 and TRBJ1-5; TRBD1 is a possible D gene (6 bases). CDR1 and CDR2 from the germline V gene are MDHEN and SYDVKM. Trimming took off 4 bases at V and 0 bases at J, with 16 bases between the two ends. The CDR3 has 17 residues. The CDR3 loop reads CASSSPVRTDSNQPQHF. CDR3 DNA sequence: TGTGCCAGCAGTTCGCCTGTCAGGACAGATAGCAATCAGCCCCAGCATTTT.

V is TRBV5-3 and J is TRBJ2-1; 11 bases are shared with TRBD2. TRBV5-3 is an open reading frame whose function is uncertain. The CDR3 is 16 residues long. V trimming: 9 bases; J trimming: 0 bases; junction bases outside the gene matches: 8. The CDR3 spells CATGLAASSSYNEQFF. CDR3 coding DNA: TGTGCCACGGGACTAGCGGCGTCGAGCTCCTACAATGAGCAGTTCTTC.

This chain uses TRBV6-5 with TRBJ1-2, with D tentatively TRBD1 (5 bases). Trimming took 5 bases from V and 5 from J, leaving 15 bases between them. This CDR3 spans 14 amino acids. CDR1 is MNHEY and CDR2 is SVGAGI in the germline V gene. This chain's CDR3 is CASSPENRFYGYTF. The CDR3 coding sequence is TGTGCCAGCAGTCCCGAAAACAGGTTTTATGGCTACACCTTC.

V usage is TRBV20-1 and J usage is TRBJ2-3; 7 bases are a match to TRBD2. Germline V lookup: CDR1 DFQATT, CDR2 SNEGSKA (reference sequence). This CDR3 region has 14 residues. The V gene end was trimmed by 3 bases and the J gene end by 0 bases; junction bases not matched to a gene: 3. CDR3 sequence (DNA): TGCAGTGCTAGTGGGGGGGTTAGCACAGATACGCAGTATTTT. Translated, it gives CSASGGVSTDTQYF.

About this clonotype: A clone one base away is much larger, so this may be a read error. The V gene is TRBV7-9, the J gene TRBJ2-2; D is unclear. Trimming shortened V by 4 bases and J by 6 bases, and 18 bases separated the two germline ends. The CDR3 sequence is 16 residues long. Germline CDR1 SEHNR, CDR2 FQNEAQ (reference sequence). This CDR3 reads CASSSMDRRLAGELFF. CDR3 coding DNA: TGTGCCAGCAGCTCCATGGACCGCCGGCTTGCCGGGGAGCTGTTTTTT.

This clonotype was recorded at least ten times. The chain joins TRBV12-3 or TRBV12-4 to TRBJ2-3; TRBD2 aligns across 7 bases. There are 13 residues in the CDR3. V lost 3 bases and J lost 5; bases outside the gene matches: 2. The DNA of the CDR3 is TGTGCCAGCAGTTTTGGGAGGGGAGATACGCAGTATTTT. Amino acids: CASSFGRGDTQYF.

There are a few counts of this clonotype. The chain couples TRBV15 to TRBJ1-5; the match to TRBD1 covers 8 bases. This CDR3 region has 14 residues. From germline, CDR1 is LNHNV and CDR2 YYDKDF (reference sequence). V shed 4 bases, J shed 7 bases, and the junction held 6 bases outside the gene matches. The CDR3 loop is CATSTGTGHQPQHF. The DNA of the CDR3 is TGTGCCACCAGCACTGGGACAGGTCACCAGCCCCAGCATTTT.

The V call is TRBV19, the J call TRBJ2-2, with D unclear. Germline assignment: CDR1 LNHDA and CDR2 SQIVND (reference sequence). The CDR3 is 15 amino acids. Trimming removed 3 bases from V and 4 bases from J, with 12 bases in between. The CDR3 loop reads CASSMAGRSTGELFF. In DNA form, the CDR3 reads TGTGCCAGTAGTATGGCAGGACGGAGCACCGGGGAGCTGTTTTTT.

The sample holds many counts of this clonotype. V and J are TRBV21-1 and TRBJ2-4; the table's D call, TRBD1, has no DNA check behind it. TRBV21-1 is a pseudogene. This CDR3 region has 10 residues. The CDR3 region is CASSKGTGPF. CDR3 sequence (DNA): TGTGCCAGCAGCAAAGGAACAGGGCCCTTC.

This clonotype was seen a handful of times. The rearrangement links TRBV27 to TRBJ2-7; perhaps D is TRBD1 or TRBD2 (5 bases each). Per germline, CDR1 MNHEY and CDR2 SMNVEV (reference sequence). V was clipped by 9 bases and J by 1 base, with 16 bases between them. CDR3 length: 14 residues. CDR3 nucleotide sequence: TGTGCCAGTAGGATGAGGGGCGGGTCCTACGAGCAGTACTTC. Translation gives CASRMRGGSYEQYF.

In regard to this clonotype: One end of the junction is discordant with germline, which a read error may explain. The chain has TRBV7-6 and TRBJ2-6, with TRBD1 as a possible D gene (5 bases). Germline V gene data show CDR1 as SGHVS and CDR2 as FNYEAQ. The CDR3 spans 16 residues. In DNA form, the CDR3 reads TGTGCCAGCAGCTTATTTGTGGCGTCTGGGGCCAGCGTCCTGACTTTC. Its protein is CASSLFVASGASVLTF.